Given below is one T cell receptor (beta chain) in context. Its antigen is not known. The sample is drawn from a study of cytomegalovirus exposure and HLA in healthy donors. General study points: Most TCR beta V segments were productive about 87% or about 30% of the time in an earlier analysis. Among immune exposure information, only CMV serostatus was available.

V dropped 2 bases and J dropped 0 bases, with 14 bases sitting between them. The CDR3 spans 17 residues. Germline CDR1 and CDR2: SGHVS and FQNEAQ. Amplification used 60 Vbeta primers and 13 Jbeta primers. Some clones are missing from TCRdb's copy, which holds only in-frame ones; the method was immunoSEQ multiplex PCR. The repertoire holds about 160,000 clones, 70% to 80% seen once, with roughly 6% in the top ten. The clonotype comes from a man aged 50 or older in good health and CMV-seropositive. This sequence joins TRBV7-8 and TRBJ2-1; D might be TRBD1 (5 bases). Source material: PBMCs. CDR3 protein: CASSLYWGASSYNEQFF. The CDR3 nucleotides are TGTGCCAGCAGCTTATATTGGGGCGCTAGCTCCTACAATGAGCAGTTCTTC.